There are a few counts of the clone carrying this TCR beta chain. Its specificity is not known. TCRdb re-called the 5' RACE reads with MiXCR, one entry per CDR3 protein. The sample contains under 450,000 distinct CDR3 sequences, approximately 17% of which appear only once. V shed 7 bases and J shed 2 bases, with 9 bases lying between them. From germline, CDR1 is MNHNS and CDR2 SASEGT. The CDR3 contains 12 residues. The sample originates from a study of identical twins. The study, taken as a whole, reports: A lower insertion count was a feature of abundant cord blood beta clonotypes, with no such feature in memory repertoires.

V and J are TRBV6-1 and TRBJ2-7; D gene unclear. This clonotype was obtained from a man aged 45-65 years in good health. Sequences were obtained from naive T cells sorted from blood. The CDR3 is CASTSSPYEQYF. In nucleotides, the CDR3 is TGTGCCAGCACCAGTTCTCCCTACGAGCAGTACTTC.